This is a list of T cell receptor beta chains from one sample in a study of cytomegalovirus exposure and HLA in healthy donors. TCRdb's table, derived via immunoSEQ multiplex PCR, lists solely in-frame clones and lacks some. The data hold more than 95,000 clones, with approximately 80% observed a single time. Sequencing was carried out using PBMCs. The receptors here all came from a man aged 45-65 years in good health and CMV-seronegative. CDR3s include the opening cysteine and the closing phenylalanine or tryptophan. Fields, in order: V gene, D gene, J gene, CDR3 protein, CDR3 DNA. A D gene is named only where the DNA matches it firmly.

>TRBV2|.|TRBJ2-4
CASIGEIGKNIQYF
TGTGCCAGCATCGGGGAAATAGGCAAAAACATTCAGTACTTC
>TRBV4-1|.|TRBJ2-3
CASKNGRSTDTQYF
TGCGCCAGCAAGAACGGTCGTAGCACAGATACGCAGTATTTT
>TRBV5-1|.|TRBJ2-5
CASSVDFQETQYF
TGCGCCAGCAGCGTGGACTTTCAAGAGACCCAGTACTTC
>TRBV5-5|.|TRBJ1-2
CASSLVAPGTLSLGYTF
TGTGCCAGCAGCTTGGTCGCCCCCGGGACACTTAGCTTAGGCTACACCTTC
>TRBV2|TRBD1|TRBJ2-2
CASRGRGHTGELFF
TGTGCCAGCAGGGGCAGGGGGCACACCGGGGAGCTGTTTTTT
>TRBV5-1|.|TRBJ2-3
CASSLGAPRSDTQYF
TGCGCCAGCAGCTTGGGGGCCCCGCGCTCCGATACGCAGTATTTT
>TRBV19|TRBD2|TRBJ2-1
CASTPGGDEQFF
TGTGCCAGTACCCCTGGGGGGGATGAGCAGTTCTTC
>TRBV5-1|.|TRBJ1-2
CASSLLSGPTNYGYTF
TGCGCCAGCAGCCTTCTATCAGGGCCCACTAACTATGGCTACACCTTC
>TRBV2|TRBD2|TRBJ2-1
CASRGLAGYNEQFF
TGTGCCAGCAGGGGACTAGCGGGGTACAATGAGCAGTTCTTC
>TRBV11-1|.|TRBJ2-7
CASGVGGLTYEQYF
TGTGCCAGCGGCGTCGGGGGACTTACCTACGAGCAGTACTTC
>TRBV6-1|.|TRBJ2-4
CASSEARRDIQYF
TGTGCCAGCAGTGAAGCGAGGAGGGACATTCAGTACTTC
>TRBV25-1|.|TRBJ1-1
CASLQEGNTEAFF
TGTGCCAGCCTACAGGAGGGTAACACTGAAGCTTTCTTT
>TRBV7-3|.|TRBJ2-1
CASSPSRGDPSGNEQFF
TGTGCCAGCAGCCCGTCTCGCGGGGACCCATCTGGGAATGAGCAGTTCTTC
>TRBV27|TRBD1|TRBJ1-6
CASSSTGAYNSPLHF
TGTGCCAGCAGTTCCACAGGGGCCTATAATTCACCCCTCCACTTT
>TRBV7-9|TRBD1|TRBJ1-1
CASSLARDSEAFF
TGTGCCAGCAGCTTAGCCCGGGACAGTGAAGCTTTCTTT
>TRBV5-1|TRBD2|TRBJ2-3
CASSLGLAGGTDTQYF
TGCGCCAGCAGCTTGGGTCTAGCGGGGGGCACAGATACGCAGTATTTT
>TRBV6-1|TRBD1|TRBJ1-2
CASKQGQGYGYTF
TGTGCCAGCAAACAAGGACAGGGCTATGGCTACACCTTC
>TRBV4-1|TRBD1|TRBJ2-7
CASSQAPGTGGGEQYF
TGCGCCAGCAGCCAAGCCCCCGGGACAGGGGGAGGCGAGCAGTACTTC
>TRBV30|TRBD1|TRBJ2-5
CAWGQGAGETQYF
TGTGCCTGGGGACAGGGGGCGGGAGAGACCCAGTACTTC
>TRBV13|.|TRBJ2-1
CASSTPGGSSYNEQFF
TGTGCCAGCAGCACTCCCGGCGGTTCCTCCTACAATGAGCAGTTCTTC
>TRBV6-1|.|TRBJ2-3
CASIFGGGTDTQYF
TGTGCCAGCATTTTCGGGGGAGGCACAGATACGCAGTATTTT
>TRBV15|.|TRBJ2-5
CATSREGGEQYF
TGTGCCACCAGCAGGGAGGGCGGTGAGCAGTACTTC
>TRBV6-8|.|TRBJ1-1
CASIPTGLNTEAFF
TGTGCCAGCATCCCTACAGGGCTAAACACTGAAGCTTTCTTT